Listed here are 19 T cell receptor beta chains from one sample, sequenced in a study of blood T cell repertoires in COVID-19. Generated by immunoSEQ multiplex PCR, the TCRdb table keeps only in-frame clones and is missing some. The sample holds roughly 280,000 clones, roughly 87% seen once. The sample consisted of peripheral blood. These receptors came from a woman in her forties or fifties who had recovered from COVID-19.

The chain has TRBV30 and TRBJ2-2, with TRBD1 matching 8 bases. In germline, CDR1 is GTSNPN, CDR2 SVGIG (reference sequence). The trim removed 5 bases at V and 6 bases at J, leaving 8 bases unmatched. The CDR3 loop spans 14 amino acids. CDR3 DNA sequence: TGTGCCTGGGATACAGGGGGTTGGGCCGGGGAGCTGTTTTTT. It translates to CAWDTGGWAGELFF.

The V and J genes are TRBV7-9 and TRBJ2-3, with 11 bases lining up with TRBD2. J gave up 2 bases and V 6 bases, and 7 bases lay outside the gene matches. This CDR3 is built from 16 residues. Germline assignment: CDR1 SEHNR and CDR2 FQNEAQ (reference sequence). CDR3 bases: TGTGCCAGCAGTCCTCTTAGCGGGAGGGTCACAGATACGCAGTATTTT. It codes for CASSPLSGRVTDTQYF.

CDR3: CASSQFRGTNEKLFF. The DNA of the CDR3 is TGCGCCAGCAGCCAGTTTCGGGGAACTAATGAAAAACTGTTTTTT. This sequence joins TRBV4-3 and TRBJ1-4; D is unclear. Germline V gene data show CDR1 as LGHNA and CDR2 as YSLEER. V was clipped by 3 bases and J by 1 base, with 9 bases between them. This CDR3 has 15 residues.

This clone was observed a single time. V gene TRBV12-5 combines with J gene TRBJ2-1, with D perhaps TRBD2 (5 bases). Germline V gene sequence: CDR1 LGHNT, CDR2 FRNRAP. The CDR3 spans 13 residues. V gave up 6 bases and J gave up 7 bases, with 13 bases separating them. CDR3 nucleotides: TGTGCTAGTGGGCCGGGAAGGCGGAATGAGCAGTTCTTC. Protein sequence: CASGPGRRNEQFF.

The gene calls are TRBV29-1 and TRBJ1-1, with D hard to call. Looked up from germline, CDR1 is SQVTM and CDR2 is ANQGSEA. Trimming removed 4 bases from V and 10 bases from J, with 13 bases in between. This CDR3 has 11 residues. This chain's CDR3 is CSVGGPLGAFF. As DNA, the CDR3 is TGCAGCGTTGGAGGGCCCTTAGGAGCTTTCTTT. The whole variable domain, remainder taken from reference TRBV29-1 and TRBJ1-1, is SAVISQKPSRDICQRGTSLTIQCQVDSQVTMMFWYRQQPGQSLTLIATANQGSEATYESGFVIDKFPISRPNLTFSTLTVSNMSPEDSSIYLCSVGGPLGAFFGQGTRLTVV.

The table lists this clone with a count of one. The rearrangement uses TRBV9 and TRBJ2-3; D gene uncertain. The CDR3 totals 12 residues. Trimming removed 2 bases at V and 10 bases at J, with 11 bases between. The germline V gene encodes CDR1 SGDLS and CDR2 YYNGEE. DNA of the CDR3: TGTGCCAGCAGCGTCACACCGTCATCGCAGTATTTT. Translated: CASSVTPSSQYF.

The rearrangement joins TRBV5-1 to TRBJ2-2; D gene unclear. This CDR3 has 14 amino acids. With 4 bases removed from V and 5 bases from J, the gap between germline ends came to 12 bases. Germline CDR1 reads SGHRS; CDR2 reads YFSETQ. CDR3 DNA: TGCGCCAGCAGCCGCTCGGCGGATACCGGGGAGCTGTTTTTT. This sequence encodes CASSRSADTGELFF.

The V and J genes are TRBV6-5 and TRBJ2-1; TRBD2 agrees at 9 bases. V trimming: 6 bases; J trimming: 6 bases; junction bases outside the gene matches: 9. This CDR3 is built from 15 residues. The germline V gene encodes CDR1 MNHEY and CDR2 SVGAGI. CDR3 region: CASSRGTSWGNEQFF. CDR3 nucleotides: TGTGCCAGCAGCCGAGGGACTAGCTGGGGCAATGAGCAGTTCTTC.

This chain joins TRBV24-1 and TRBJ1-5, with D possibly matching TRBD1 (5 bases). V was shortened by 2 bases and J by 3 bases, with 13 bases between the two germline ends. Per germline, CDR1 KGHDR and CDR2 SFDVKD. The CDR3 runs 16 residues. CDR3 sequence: CATSDSLDSYNQPQHF. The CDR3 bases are TGTGCCACCAGTGATTCCCTTGACAGCTACAATCAGCCCCAGCATTTT.

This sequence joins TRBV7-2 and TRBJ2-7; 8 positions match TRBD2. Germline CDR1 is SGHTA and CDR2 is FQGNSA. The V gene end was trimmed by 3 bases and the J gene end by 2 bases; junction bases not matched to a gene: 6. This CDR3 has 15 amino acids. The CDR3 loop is CASSFGGAVAYEQYF. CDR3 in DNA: TGTGCCAGCAGCTTCGGGGGGGCAGTGGCCTACGAGCAGTACTTC.

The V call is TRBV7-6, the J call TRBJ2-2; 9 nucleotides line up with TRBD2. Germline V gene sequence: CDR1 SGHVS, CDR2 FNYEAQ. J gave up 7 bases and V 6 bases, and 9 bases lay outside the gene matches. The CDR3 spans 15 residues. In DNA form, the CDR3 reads TGTGCCAGCAGAGGAATAGCGGGAGTTGTCGGGGAGCTGTTTTTT. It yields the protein CASRGIAGVVGELFF.

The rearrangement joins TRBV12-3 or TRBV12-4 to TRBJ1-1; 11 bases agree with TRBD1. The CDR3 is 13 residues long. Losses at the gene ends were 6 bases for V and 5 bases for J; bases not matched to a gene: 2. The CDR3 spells CASRDRGPTEAFF. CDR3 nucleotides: TGTGCCAGCAGGGACAGGGGGCCAACTGAAGCTTTCTTT.

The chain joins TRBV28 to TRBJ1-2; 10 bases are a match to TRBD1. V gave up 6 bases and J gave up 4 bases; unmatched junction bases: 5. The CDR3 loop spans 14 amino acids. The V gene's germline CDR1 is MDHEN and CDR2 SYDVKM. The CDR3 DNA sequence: TGTGCCAGCAGACCGACAGGGGGCACCTATGGCTACACCTTC. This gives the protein CASRPTGGTYGYTF.

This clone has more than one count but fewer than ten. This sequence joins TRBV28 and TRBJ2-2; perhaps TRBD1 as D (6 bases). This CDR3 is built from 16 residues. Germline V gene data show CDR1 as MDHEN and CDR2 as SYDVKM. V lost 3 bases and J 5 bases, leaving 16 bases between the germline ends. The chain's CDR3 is CASSFRGGVATGELFF. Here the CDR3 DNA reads TGTGCCAGCAGTTTCCGAGGGGGAGTGGCGACCGGGGAGCTGTTTTTT.

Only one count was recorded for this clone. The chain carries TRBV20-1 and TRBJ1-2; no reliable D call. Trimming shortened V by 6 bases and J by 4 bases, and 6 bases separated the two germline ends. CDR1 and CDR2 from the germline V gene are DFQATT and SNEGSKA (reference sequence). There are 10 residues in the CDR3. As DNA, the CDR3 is TGCAGTGCCCTATCCTATGGCTACACCTTC. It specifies CSALSYGYTF.

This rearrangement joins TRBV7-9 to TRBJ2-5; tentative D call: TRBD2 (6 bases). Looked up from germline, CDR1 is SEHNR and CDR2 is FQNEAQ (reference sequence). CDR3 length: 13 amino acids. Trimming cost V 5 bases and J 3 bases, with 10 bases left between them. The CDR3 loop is CASSPREKETQYF. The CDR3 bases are TGTGCCAGCAGCCCCCGGGAGAAAGAGACCCAGTACTTC. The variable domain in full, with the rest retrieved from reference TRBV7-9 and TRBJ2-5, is DTGVSQNPRHKITKRGQNVTFRCDPISEHNRLYWYRQTLGQGPEFLTYFQNEAQLEKSRLLSDRFSAERPKGSFSTLEIQRTEQGDSAMYLCASSPREKETQYFGPGTRLLVL.

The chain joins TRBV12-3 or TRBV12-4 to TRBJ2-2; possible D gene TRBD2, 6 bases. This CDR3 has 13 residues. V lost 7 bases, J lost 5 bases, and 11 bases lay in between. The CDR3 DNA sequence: TGTGCCAGCACCTGGGGGAGGACCGGGGAGCTGTTTTTT. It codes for CASTWGRTGELFF.

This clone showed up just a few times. The CDR3 is CASSLVSGTNTEAFF. CDR3 coding DNA: TGTGCCAGCAGCTTGGTATCAGGAACGAACACTGAAGCTTTCTTT. This chain links TRBV5-5 with TRBJ1-1; no firm D call. The V and J ends lost 0 bases and 1 base respectively, with 10 bases between them. The CDR3 has 15 residues. The germline CDR1 and CDR2 sequences are SGHKS and YYEKEE (reference sequence).

As DNA, the CDR3 is TGTGCCAGCAGTGAAAGACAGGGGTTTCATGGCTACACCTTC. It encodes CASSERQGFHGYTF. The gene calls are TRBV2 and TRBJ1-2; 8 bases line up with TRBD1. CDR1 and CDR2 (germline): SNHLY, FYNNEI. The CDR3 contains 14 residues. J lost 6 bases, V lost 2 bases, and 5 bases had no gene match.